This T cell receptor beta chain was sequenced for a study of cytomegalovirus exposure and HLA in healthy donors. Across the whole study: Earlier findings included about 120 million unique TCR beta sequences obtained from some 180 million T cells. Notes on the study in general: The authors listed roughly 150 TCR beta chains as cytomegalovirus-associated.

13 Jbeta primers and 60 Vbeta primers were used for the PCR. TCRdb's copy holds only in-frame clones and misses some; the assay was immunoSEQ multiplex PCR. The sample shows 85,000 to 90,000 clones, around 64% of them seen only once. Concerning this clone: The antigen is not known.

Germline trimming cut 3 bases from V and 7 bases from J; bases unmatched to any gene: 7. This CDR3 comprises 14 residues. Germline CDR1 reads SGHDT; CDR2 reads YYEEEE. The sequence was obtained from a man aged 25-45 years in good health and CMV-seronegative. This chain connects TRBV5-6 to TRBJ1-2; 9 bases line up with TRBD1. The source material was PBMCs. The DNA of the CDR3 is TGTGCCAGCAGCTCCTCCGGGACAGGGTTTGGCTACACCTTC. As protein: CASSSSGTGFGYTF.